This TCR beta chain appears in the sequencing data of a study of cytomegalovirus exposure and HLA in healthy donors. Looked up from germline, CDR1 is SGHRS and CDR2 is YFSETQ. The CDR3 contains 14 residues. V lost 4 bases and J 0 bases, leaving 10 bases between the germline ends. This PCR relied on a set of 60 Vbeta primers and 13 Jbeta primers. Using immunoSEQ multiplex PCR, the repertoire was profiled, and TCRdb retains in-frame clones only, with some absent. The sample lists some 54,000 clones, more than 70% occurring once. Sequencing input: PBMCs. The source is a male donor in good health and CMV-seronegative. The rearrangement links TRBV5-1 to TRBJ1-1; a weak D match, TRBD1 (5 bases). The CDR3 reads CASSTGGMNTEAFF. CDR3 sequence (DNA): TGCGCCAGCAGCACCGGGGGGATGAACACTGAAGCTTTCTTT.